The sequence of this TCR beta chain was determined in a study of identical twins. Study-wide points: Models underpredicted monozygotic twin sharing of out-of-frame TCR alpha. Conclusions rested on cross-sectional statistics rather than following the same donors.

This clonotype was seen a handful of times. Antigen unknown. CDR1 and CDR2 (germline): LGHNA, YNFKEQ. This CDR3 is 16 amino acids long. V was pared by 0 bases and J by 0 bases, with 6 bases between. TCRdb reprocessed the 5' RACE reads via MiXCR and lists one record per CDR3 protein. The profile shows approximately 210,000 distinct CDR3 sequences, around a tenth of them singletons. This chain uses TRBV4-2 with TRBJ2-6, with unresolved D. Sequences were obtained from memory (CD45RO+) T cells sorted from blood. This TCR derives from a woman aged 18-29 years in good health. The CDR3 sequence: CASSQDYSSGANVLTF. For the CDR3, the DNA is TGTGCCAGCAGCCAAGATTACAGCTCTGGGGCCAACGTCCTGACTTTC.